This T cell receptor (beta chain) came from a study of patients with pleural tuberculosis. TCRdb used MiXCR to reprocess the reads, holding one entry per CDR3 protein. The profile covers 25,000 to 30,000 distinct CDR3 sequences, with more than 15% appearing a single time and 3.5% taken by the ten largest. The CDR3 has 13 residues. Germline lookup yields CDR1 DFQATT and CDR2 SNEGSKA (reference sequence). The junction had 8 bases not matched to a gene; V was cut back by 8 bases and J by 3 bases. This clonotype has only one observation. The sample comprised peripheral blood. The sequence was collected from a human donor with pleural tuberculosis. V and J are TRBV20-1 and TRBJ2-3, with TRBD1 identical over 7 bases. In DNA, the CDR3 is TGCAGTCCTCGAGGGGGCGAGACAGATACGCAGTATTTT. This codes for CSPRGGETDTQYF.